The 20 T cell receptor beta chains presented below share a single source sample, sequenced in a study of shared clonotypes between healthy human individuals. The repertoire was sequenced with immunoSEQ multiplex PCR; TCRdb's copy has only in-frame clones and lacks some. The repertoire includes 450,000 to 500,000 clones, about 78% of them detected once, and around 11% sits in the top ten. Sequencing input: PBMCs. The source is a woman aged 40 to 55 in good health. Some clones in this sample may be carry-over from other donors' samples.

Notes on this clone: A read error may explain this, as a much larger clone is one base away. The rearrangement links TRBV6-1 to TRBJ1-4, with 9 nucleotides matching TRBD1. CDR1 and CDR2 (germline): MNHNS, SASEGT. The V and J ends lost 10 bases and 6 bases, in that order; junction bases with no gene match: 3. This CDR3 comprises 12 residues. CDR3 sequence: CATGTGYEKLFF. The CDR3, as DNA: TGTGCCACCGGGACAGGGTATGAAAAACTGTTTTTT.

The chain employs TRBV10-3 and TRBJ2-7; unclear D gene. The germline V gene encodes CDR1 ENHRY and CDR2 SYGVKD. V gave up 3 bases and J gave up 7 bases, with 10 bases separating them. CDR3 length equals 12 residues. The CDR3 protein is CAISDNTREQYF. In DNA form, the CDR3 reads TGTGCCATCAGTGATAACACTCGTGAGCAGTACTTC.

The rearrangement links TRBV10-3 to TRBJ1-1; D is uncertain. Trimming removed 3 bases from V and 11 bases from J, with 10 bases in between. The CDR3 has 11 amino acids. Germline CDR1 and CDR2: ENHRY and SYGVKD. The CDR3 loop is CAISDKRVAFF. Written as DNA, the CDR3 is TGTGCCATCAGTGACAAGAGGGTTGCTTTCTTT.

This clone was seen just once. The rearrangement links TRBV7-3 to TRBJ2-3, with TRBD2 matching 9 bases. The germline gives CDR1 SGHTA, CDR2 FQGTGA. The length of the CDR3 is 15 residues. The V and J ends lost 1 base and 3 bases, in that order; junction bases with no gene match: 2. CDR3 residues: CASSLIAGVTDTQYF. CDR3 nucleotide sequence: TGTGCCAGCAGCTTAATAGCGGGAGTAACAGATACGCAGTATTTT.

With regard to this clone: A far larger clone is a single base away, which makes a read error likely. The chain recombines TRBV4-3 with TRBJ2-3; D unclear. The V end lost 0 bases, the J end lost 11 bases, and 15 bases lay between the germline ends. CDR1 is LGHNA, CDR2 YSLEER, per germline. The CDR3 sequence is 14 residues long. As DNA, the CDR3 is TGCGCCAGCAGCCAAGATAGCAGCCGGGCTATGCAGTATTTT. This codes for CASSQDSSRAMQYF.

This rearrangement joins TRBV7-9 to TRBJ2-1; the match to TRBD2 covers 10 bases. There are 16 residues in the CDR3. Looked up from germline, CDR1 is SEHNR and CDR2 is FQNEAQ (reference sequence). With 1 base clipped from V and 0 bases from J, the junction kept 0 bases outside the gene matches. In DNA form, the CDR3 reads TGTGCCAGCAGCTTAGTAGCGGGAGGCTCCTACAATGAGCAGTTCTTC. Its protein is CASSLVAGGSYNEQFF.

The V gene is TRBV18, the J gene TRBJ2-7; D is undetermined. The CDR3 consists of 15 residues. Germline values: CDR1 KGHSH, CDR2 LQKENI. V lost 3 bases, J lost 4 bases, and 16 bases lay in between. In DNA form, the CDR3 reads TGTGCCAGCTCACCTTCGACCGTAGGATTTTACGAGCAGTACTTC. Its protein is CASSPSTVGFYEQYF.

This chain connects TRBV7-9 to TRBJ1-3; the D is unclear. The CDR3 has 13 residues. CDR1 is SEHNR and CDR2 is FQNEAQ in the germline V gene (reference sequence). The V gene lost 1 base and the J gene lost 4 bases, with 5 bases spanning the gap. CDR3 in amino acids: CASSLGEGNTIYF. The CDR3 DNA reads as TGTGCCAGCAGCTTAGGGGAGGGAAACACCATATATTTT. Full variable domain (remainder filled in from reference TRBV7-9 and TRBJ1-3): DTGVSQNPRHKITKRGQNVTFRCDPISEHNRLYWYRQTLGQGPEFLTYFQNEAQLEKSRLLSDRFSAERPKGSFSTLEIQRTEQGDSAMYLCASSLGEGNTIYFGEGSWLTVV.

This clone was recorded once. The rearrangement links TRBV30 to TRBJ1-2; possibly TRBD1 for D (5 bases). Germline CDR1 GTSNPN, CDR2 SVGIG (reference sequence). CDR3 length: 12 amino acids. The V gene lost 3 bases and the J gene lost 2 bases, with 7 bases spanning the gap. The CDR3 loop reads CAWRWGNYGYTF. CDR3 coding DNA: TGTGCCTGGAGATGGGGGAACTATGGCTACACCTTC.

The chain links TRBV11-1 to TRBJ2-7, with 7 bases fitting TRBD2. V shed 7 bases, J shed 3 bases, and the junction held 6 bases outside the gene matches. The CDR3 consists of 13 residues. The V gene's germline CDR1 is SGHAT and CDR2 FQDESV (reference sequence). The CDR3 bases are TGTGCCAGCAAAATCGAGCGGGACTACGAGCAGTACTTC. Translated: CASKIERDYEQYF.

Comment on this clone: A much larger clonotype is one base distant, so this may be a read error. This sequence joins TRBV5-3 and TRBJ2-3, with D unresolved. TRBV5-3 is assigned to the ORF class and has an uncertain function. There are 12 residues in the CDR3. V was cut by 8 bases and J by 0 bases, with 7 bases left in between. The CDR3 region is CASSPSTDTQYF. DNA of the CDR3: TGTGCCAGCAGCCCCAGCACAGATACGCAGTATTTT.

The chain joins TRBV18 to TRBJ2-7; no reliable D call. Trimming shortened V by 0 bases and J by 3 bases, and 9 bases separated the two germline ends. Germline lookup yields CDR1 KGHSH and CDR2 LQKENI. The CDR3 consists of 14 residues. The DNA of the CDR3 is TGTGCCAGCTCACCACCTTGGGATATCTACGAGCAGTACTTC. Translating gives CASSPPWDIYEQYF.

Written as DNA, the CDR3 is TGTGCCAGCAGTGAAGGGCGGGCAAGCTCCTACGAGCAGTACTTC. Amino acid sequence: CASSEGRASSYEQYF. This chain links TRBV6-1 with TRBJ2-7, with D possibly TRBD2 on 5 matching bases. V lost 1 base and J lost 0, with 10 bases in between. Germline values: CDR1 MNHNS, CDR2 SASEGT. This CDR3 region has 15 residues.

This clone was observed a handful of times. The rearrangement uses TRBV7-9 and TRBJ1-4; TRBD1 might be the D (6 bases). With 3 bases removed from V and 7 bases from J, the gap between germline ends came to 15 bases. Germline lookup yields CDR1 SEHNR and CDR2 FQNEAQ (reference sequence). The CDR3 contains 15 residues. For the CDR3, the DNA is TGTGCCAGCAGCTTGGGGGCAGGGAGCGGTGAAAAACTGTTTTTT. Protein: CASSLGAGSGEKLFF.

This chain joins TRBV7-2 and TRBJ2-7; D assignment may be TRBD1 or TRBD2 (6 bases each). Trimming shortened V by 8 bases and J by 0 bases, and 11 bases separated the two germline ends. There are 13 residues in the CDR3. The germline V gene encodes CDR1 SGHTA and CDR2 FQGNSA. CDR3 loop: CASRPGASYEQYF. CDR3 bases: TGTGCCAGCCGACCGGGGGCCTCCTACGAGCAGTACTTC.

This clone was found once. This chain's CDR3 is CASSLAGTYQETQYF. CDR3 coding DNA: TGTGCCAGCAGCTTAGCCGGGACTTACCAAGAGACCCAGTACTTC. The chain is built from TRBV7-2 and TRBJ2-5, with D tentatively TRBD2 (6 bases). There are 15 residues in the CDR3. V was clipped by 0 bases and J by 0 bases, with 8 bases between them. Per germline, CDR1 SGHTA and CDR2 FQGNSA. Based on the CDR3 plus reference TRBV7-2 and TRBJ2-5, the full variable domain is GAGVSQSPSNKVTEKGKDVELRCDPISGHTALYWYRQSLGQGLEFLIYFQGNSAPDKSGLPSDRFSAERTGGSVSTLTIQRTQQEDSAVYLCASSLAGTYQETQYFGPGTRLLVL.

The chain links TRBV5-1 to TRBJ2-3; 9 positions match TRBD2. Unmatched junction bases numbered 3, after V lost 2 bases and J lost 2 bases. CDR3 length: 15 residues. CDR1 is SGHRS, CDR2 YFSETQ, per germline. CDR3 sequence: CASSFGLAYTDTQYF. CDR3 in DNA: TGCGCCAGCAGCTTTGGACTAGCGTACACAGATACGCAGTATTTT.

The chain links TRBV6-5 to TRBJ1-1; D unclear. With 2 bases removed from V and 7 bases from J, the gap between germline ends came to 5 bases. Germline assignment: CDR1 MNHEY and CDR2 SVGAGI. There are 11 residues in the CDR3. The CDR3 coding sequence is TGTGCCAGCAGTTACAGGAGTGAAGCTTTCTTT. Amino acid sequence: CASSYRSEAFF.

The chain employs TRBV19 and TRBJ2-2; D might be TRBD2 (6 bases). V was clipped by 6 bases and J by 6 bases, with 11 bases between them. The germline V gene encodes CDR1 LNHDA and CDR2 SQIVND (reference sequence). There are 13 residues in the CDR3. CDR3 loop: CASSGGVAGELFF. CDR3 coding DNA: TGTGCCAGTAGCGGAGGGGTTGCCGGGGAGCTGTTTTTT.

V gene TRBV19 combines with J gene TRBJ1-4; 8 nucleotides line up with TRBD1. The CDR3 runs 15 residues. V was clipped by 4 bases and J by 8 bases; unmatched bases: 9. Per the germline V gene, CDR1 is LNHDA and CDR2 is SQIVND (reference sequence). This chain's CDR3 is CASSTSRGRREKLFF. CDR3 nucleotides: TGTGCCAGTAGTACTTCCAGGGGGCGTAGGGAAAAACTGTTTTTT.